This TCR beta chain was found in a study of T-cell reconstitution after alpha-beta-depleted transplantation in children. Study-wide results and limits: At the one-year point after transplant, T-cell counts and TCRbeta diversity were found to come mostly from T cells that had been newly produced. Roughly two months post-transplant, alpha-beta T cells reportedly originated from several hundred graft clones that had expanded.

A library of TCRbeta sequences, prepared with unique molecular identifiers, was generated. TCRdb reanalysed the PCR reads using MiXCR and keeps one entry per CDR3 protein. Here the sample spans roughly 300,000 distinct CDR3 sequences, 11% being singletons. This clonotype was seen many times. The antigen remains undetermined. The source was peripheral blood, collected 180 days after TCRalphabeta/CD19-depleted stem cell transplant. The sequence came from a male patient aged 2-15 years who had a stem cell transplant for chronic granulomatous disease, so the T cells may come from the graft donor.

CDR3 loop: CASIKDRGNANTGELFF. The CDR3 region has the DNA TGTGCCAGCATTAAGGACAGGGGGAATGCGAACACCGGGGAGCTGTTTTTT. The J gene is TRBJ2-2, the V gene TRBV7-9; 10 bases line up with TRBD1. The CDR3 consists of 17 residues. The V gene end was trimmed by 7 bases and the J gene end by 0 bases; junction bases not matched to a gene: 8. Germline V gives CDR1 SEHNR, CDR2 FQNEAQ (reference sequence).